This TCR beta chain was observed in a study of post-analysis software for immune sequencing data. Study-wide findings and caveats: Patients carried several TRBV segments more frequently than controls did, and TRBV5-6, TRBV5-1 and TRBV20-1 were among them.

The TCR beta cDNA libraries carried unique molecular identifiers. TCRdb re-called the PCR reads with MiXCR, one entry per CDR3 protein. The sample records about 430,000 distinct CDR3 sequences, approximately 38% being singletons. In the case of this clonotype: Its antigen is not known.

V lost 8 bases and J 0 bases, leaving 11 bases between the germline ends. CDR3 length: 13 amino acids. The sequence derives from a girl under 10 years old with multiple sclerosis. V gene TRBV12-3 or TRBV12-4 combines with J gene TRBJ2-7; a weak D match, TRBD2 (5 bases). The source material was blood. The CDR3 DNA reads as TGTGCCAGCGCTCCGGGGTTCTCCTACGAGCAGTACTTC. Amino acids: CASAPGFSYEQYF.